One and the same sample provided the 27 T cell receptor beta chains below, sequenced in a study of shared clonotypes between healthy human individuals. Clones were read by immunoSEQ multiplex PCR, and TCRdb kept only the in-frame ones, dropping some. The top ten hold 0.11% to 0.15% of the sample, which has more than 2,000,000 clones, about 92% seen once. Sample: naive CD4+ T cells sorted from blood. The subset was: CD45RA+ positively selected. The receptors shown here come from a man younger than 35 in good health.

The gene calls are TRBV4-2 and TRBJ1-5; a weak D match, TRBD1 (6 bases). Trimming stripped 4 bases from V and 14 bases from J, with 15 bases between. The CDR3 has 12 amino acids. CDR1 is LGHNA and CDR2 is YNFKEQ in the germline V gene. This chain's CDR3 is CASSLRTANKHF. CDR3 bases: TGTGCCAGCAGCCTTCGGACAGCAAATAAGCATTTT.

The J gene is TRBJ2-3, the V gene TRBV6-1, with a weak D call TRBD2 (5 bases). The CDR3 has 15 residues. V was cut by 7 bases and J by 4 bases, with 18 bases left in between. Germline V gene data show CDR1 as MNHNS and CDR2 as SASEGT. Here the CDR3 reads CASIFKGELADTQYF. As DNA, the CDR3 is TGTGCCAGCATATTCAAGGGAGAATTGGCAGATACGCAGTATTTT.

The rearrangement uses TRBV19 and TRBJ2-1, with 7 bases lining up with TRBD2. Trimming cost V 6 bases and J 6 bases; bases outside gene matches: 2. Germline V gives CDR1 LNHDA, CDR2 SQIVND (reference sequence). This CDR3 has 12 amino acids. The DNA for the CDR3 is TGTGCCAGTAGACCTAGCGGCAATGAGCAGTTCTTC. Translated: CASRPSGNEQFF.

This clone has just one count. J is TRBJ2-7 and V is TRBV28; 8 positions agree with TRBD1. The germline CDR1 and CDR2 sequences are MDHEN and SYDVKM. Trimming removed 6 bases from V and 3 bases from J; junction bases left unmatched: 10. This CDR3 region has 15 residues. This CDR3 is CASSNKRQGHYEQYF. CDR3 in DNA: TGTGCCAGCAGCAACAAACGACAGGGGCACTACGAGCAGTACTTC.

This clone was seen just once. The chain has TRBV30 and TRBJ1-5; D might be TRBD1 (6 bases). The CDR3 runs 16 residues. Per the germline V gene, CDR1 is GTSNPN and CDR2 is SVGIG (reference sequence). V shed 0 bases and J shed 0 bases, with 12 bases lying between them. CDR3 sequence: CAWSVGGTYSNQPQHF. The CDR3 DNA reads TGTGCCTGGAGTGTAGGGGGGACTTATAGCAATCAGCCCCAGCATTTT.

As concerns this clone: The same CDR3 is also encoded by other DNA sequences in this sample. V is TRBV18 and J is TRBJ1-2; D is undetermined. Per germline, CDR1 KGHSH and CDR2 LQKENI. Trimming removed 2 bases from V and 2 bases from J, with 6 bases in between. The length of the CDR3 is 13 residues. This CDR3 is CASSPGGNYGYTF. Written as DNA, the CDR3 is TGTGCCAGCTCACCAGGTGGGAACTATGGCTACACCTTC. Full variable domain (missing parts from reference TRBV18 and TRBJ1-2): NAGVMQNPRHLVRRRGQEARLRCSPMKGHSHVYWYRQLPEEGLKFMVYLQKENIIDESGMPKERFSAEFPKEGPSILRIQQVVRGDSAAYFCASSPGGNYGYTFGSGTRLTVV.

A single count supports this clone. The chain carries TRBV10-3 and TRBJ1-1, with TRBD1 matching 7 bases. This CDR3 contains 13 residues. J gave up 5 bases and V 4 bases, and 4 bases lay outside the gene matches. The germline V gene encodes CDR1 ENHRY and CDR2 SYGVKD. In DNA form, the CDR3 reads TGTGCCATCAGTGGGGGACAGTTAACTGAAGCTTTCTTT. This gives the protein CAISGGQLTEAFF.

On this clone itself: The same CDR3 can be traced to other DNA sequences in this sample. The chain couples TRBV7-8 to TRBJ2-7; D is uncertain. The CDR3 sequence is 12 residues long. CDR1 and CDR2 (germline): SGHVS, FQNEAQ. V was shortened by 1 base and J by 3 bases, with 4 bases between the two germline ends. For the CDR3, the DNA is TGTGCCAGCAGCTTAGTCAGCTACGAGCAGTACTTC. Protein sequence: CASSLVSYEQYF.

CDR3 loop: CAISQGTGTPNTGELFF. The DNA of the CDR3 is TGTGCCATCAGCCAAGGGACAGGGACCCCGAACACCGGGGAGCTGTTTTTT. The rearrangement links TRBV10-3 to TRBJ2-2, with 9 bases fitting TRBD1. Germline CDR1 is ENHRY and CDR2 is SYGVKD. The V and J ends lost 6 bases and 0 bases, in that order; junction bases with no gene match: 8. CDR3 length: 17 residues.

V and J are TRBV15 and TRBJ2-3; D is possibly TRBD2 (6 bases). Germline V gives CDR1 LNHNV, CDR2 YYDKDF (reference sequence). This CDR3 contains 18 residues. V was trimmed by 1 base and J by 1 base, leaving 18 bases between them. CDR3 DNA: TGTGCCACCAGCAGAGGACGGGACTGGGGAGTTGGCACAGATACGCAGTATTTT. It encodes CATSRGRDWGVGTDTQYF.

This sequence joins TRBV6-5 and TRBJ2-7; the D is unclear. V lost 6 bases and J 3 bases, leaving 6 bases between the germline ends. The CDR3 spans 11 residues. Germline CDR1 and CDR2: MNHEY and SVGAGI. The CDR3 protein is CASRRVYEQYF. CDR3 DNA sequence: TGTGCCAGCAGAAGAGTCTACGAGCAGTACTTC.

This clone was observed a single time. This chain joins TRBV7-3 and TRBJ2-2; 10 bases match TRBD2. The CDR3 covers 16 residues. The junction had 7 bases not matched to a gene; V was cut back by 3 bases and J by 6 bases. The germline gives CDR1 SGHTA, CDR2 FQGTGA. CDR3 sequence: CASSFFSGGSAGELFF. The CDR3, as DNA: TGTGCCAGCAGCTTTTTTAGCGGGGGGTCGGCCGGGGAGCTGTTTTTT.

J is TRBJ2-7 and V is TRBV7-2; 10 bases agree with TRBD1. The length of the CDR3 is 15 residues. V shed 4 bases and J 2 bases; nucleotides not matched to a gene: 5. CDR1 and CDR2 from the germline V gene are SGHTA and FQGNSA. The CDR3 nucleotides read TGTGCCAGCAGCTCATGGGGGACAGGGGCCTACGAGCAGTACTTC. It yields the protein CASSSWGTGAYEQYF.

Regarding this clone: Other DNA sequences from this sample encode an identical CDR3 as well. The chain uses TRBV27 and TRBJ2-2; D gene ambiguous. CDR1 is MNHEY, CDR2 SMNVEV, per germline (reference sequence). CDR3 length equals 12 residues. Trimming stripped 6 bases from V and 2 bases from J, with 4 bases between. The CDR3 DNA follows: TGTGCCAGCAGGAGAAACACCGGGGAGCTGTTTTTT. This encodes CASRRNTGELFF.

CDR3 bases: TGTGCCAGCAGCGGAAAAAGCACCTTC. It yields the protein CASSGKSTF. This chain links TRBV11-2 with TRBJ1-2; D is unclear. The V and J ends lost 5 bases and 13 bases respectively, with 8 bases between them. This CDR3 comprises 9 residues. Germline-derived CDR1 and CDR2 are SGHAT and FQNNGV.

This clone was picked up a small number of times. J is TRBJ2-7 and V is TRBV6-5, with D hard to call. From germline, CDR1 is MNHEY and CDR2 SVGAGI. V lost 6 bases and J 1 base, leaving 16 bases between the germline ends. The CDR3 length is 15 residues. The CDR3 is CASSKGPLPSYEQYF. The CDR3 nucleotides are TGTGCCAGCAGCAAAGGTCCGCTGCCTTCCTACGAGCAGTACTTC.

The rearrangement uses TRBV11-2 and TRBJ1-1; no clear D gene. The ends were cut back, 4 bases at V and 2 bases at J, with 11 bases in the middle. From germline, CDR1 is SGHAT and CDR2 FQNNGV. The CDR3 sequence is 14 residues long. The CDR3 here is CASSSQPSNTEAFF. DNA of the CDR3: TGTGCCAGCAGCTCACAGCCGAGCAACACTGAAGCTTTCTTT.

This chain joins TRBV10-3 and TRBJ1-2; 7 positions match TRBD1. Germline V gene sequence: CDR1 ENHRY, CDR2 SYGVKD. V shed 7 bases, J shed 4 bases, and the junction held 9 bases outside the gene matches. The CDR3 sequence is 14 residues long. The CDR3 DNA sequence: TGTGCCATCACTGACAGGGCCGATTTCTATGGCTACACCTTC. Translating gives CAITDRADFYGYTF.

This chain uses TRBV6-1 with TRBJ2-1; D is possibly TRBD1 or TRBD2 (5 bases each). V lost 4 bases and J 6 bases, leaving 13 bases between the germline ends. The germline V gene has CDR1 MNHNS and CDR2 SASEGT. The length of the CDR3 is 14 residues. The CDR3 coding sequence is TGTGCCAGCAGTGCACCCCGGGACCCCAATGAGCAGTTCTTC. Its translation: CASSAPRDPNEQFF.

This clone was counted only a few times. This rearrangement joins TRBV30 to TRBJ1-6; D remains ambiguous. Germline V gene data show CDR1 as GTSNPN and CDR2 as SVGIG (reference sequence). V lost 0 bases, J lost 7 bases, and 10 bases lay in between. CDR3 size: 14 residues. The CDR3 region has the DNA TGTGCCTGGAGTGTAGAGGTCAGAAATTCACCCCTCCACTTT. Its protein product is CAWSVEVRNSPLHF. Looking up the rest from reference TRBV30 and TRBJ1-6 gives the full variable domain: SQTIHQWPATLVQPVGSPLSLECTVEGTSNPNLYWYRQAAGRGLQLLFYSVGIGQISSEVPQNLSASRPQDRQFILSSKKLLLSDSGFYLCAWSVEVRNSPLHFGNGTRLTVT.

This chain uses TRBV15 with TRBJ2-1, with 15 bases that match TRBD2. Germline loops: CDR1 LNHNV, CDR2 YYDKDF (reference sequence). The V gene end was trimmed by 3 bases and the J gene end by 8 bases; junction bases not matched to a gene: 5. This CDR3 has 16 amino acids. The chain's CDR3 is CATSRAGTSGRYEQFF. The CDR3 coding sequence is TGTGCCACCAGCAGGGCCGGGACTAGCGGGAGGTATGAGCAGTTCTTC.

The V gene is TRBV6-6, the J gene TRBJ2-3; D not certain. Trimming took off 9 bases at V and 2 bases at J, with 15 bases between the two ends. Germline CDR1 is MNHNY and CDR2 is SVGAGI (reference sequence). The CDR3 totals 14 residues. This chain's CDR3 is CASDSSATTDTQYF. In DNA form, the CDR3 reads TGTGCCAGTGACTCGAGCGCCACCACAGATACGCAGTATTTT.

The rearrangement joins TRBV7-2 to TRBJ2-5; weak D call: TRBD1 (6 bases). The CDR3 is 14 amino acids. Between the trimmed V and J ends, which lost 6 bases and 5 bases, there was a span of 16 bases. Looked up from germline, CDR1 is SGHTA and CDR2 is FQGNSA. This CDR3 reads CASSTGQNPETQYF. The CDR3 DNA reads TGTGCCAGCAGTACTGGACAGAATCCGGAGACCCAGTACTTC.

This sequence joins TRBV19 and TRBJ2-7; TRBD1 agrees at 8 bases. V shed 6 bases and J 7 bases; nucleotides not matched to a gene: 11. The CDR3 totals 14 residues. Germline V gene lookup returns CDR1 LNHDA and CDR2 SQIVND (reference sequence). The CDR3: CASRTTTGTGEQYF. The CDR3 DNA follows: TGTGCCAGTAGAACAACGACCGGGACAGGAGAGCAGTACTTC.

The chain combines TRBV11-2 with TRBJ2-7, with D perhaps TRBD2 (5 bases). This CDR3 region has 13 residues. V was cut by 5 bases and J by 1 base, with 9 bases left in between. Germline V gene lookup returns CDR1 SGHAT and CDR2 FQNNGV. In DNA, the CDR3 is TGTGCCAGCAGCCCGGGATTTTCCTACGAGCAGTACTTC. As protein: CASSPGFSYEQYF.

The chain carries TRBV15 and TRBJ1-5; tentatively, D is TRBD1 (6 bases). This CDR3 spans 16 amino acids. Deletions cut 0 bases from V and 4 bases from J, with 13 bases between. From germline, CDR1 is LNHNV and CDR2 YYDKDF (reference sequence). For the CDR3, the DNA is TGTGCCACCAGCAGAGATTTTCGTCAGGGGAATCAGCCCCAGCATTTT. It yields the protein CATSRDFRQGNQPQHF.

This clone was seen only once. The rearrangement joins TRBV6-5 to TRBJ1-1; weak D call: TRBD1 (6 bases). The CDR3 consists of 13 residues. V gave up 4 bases and J gave up 8 bases, with 14 bases separating them. Germline loops: CDR1 MNHEY, CDR2 SVGAGI. CDR3 nucleotides: TGTGCCAGCAGTTCCACGGACAGACTAGAAGCTTTCTTT. It yields the protein CASSSTDRLEAFF.